The rows below give T cell receptor beta chains drawn from one sample of a study of shared clonotypes between healthy human individuals. This table comes from immunoSEQ multiplex PCR, and its TCRdb copy is limited to in-frame clones, with some not included. The data contain approximately 1,000,000 clones, 70% to 80% of them singletons. Source material: memory CD4+ T cells from PBMCs. These receptors were collected from a man aged 18 to 29 in good health. Some clones in this sample may be carry-over from other donors' samples. Both conserved end residues are part of each CDR3. D genes are given only for firm matches. A clone size is listed for some rows: how often the clone was seen (once, few, many), or a class if it is expanded.

d_gene: -; abundance: few; len: 16; j_gene: TRBJ1-1; v_gene: TRBV28; CDR3aa: CASSLGNGPALGRGFF; CDR3nt: TGTGCCAGCAGTTTAGGCAATGGGCCAGCCCTTGGGAGGGGTTTCTTT
d_gene: -; abundance: -; len: 13; j_gene: TRBJ1-2; v_gene: TRBV2; CDR3aa: CASSPTETYGYTF; CDR3nt: TGTGCCAGCAGCCCGACCGAAACTTATGGCTACACCTTC
d_gene: -; abundance: few; len: 19; j_gene: TRBJ2-3; v_gene: TRBV30; CDR3aa: CAWSVTRFVSGSSTDTQYF; CDR3nt: TGTGCCTGGAGTGTAACCCGTTTCGTTAGCGGATCTAGCACAGATACGCAGTATTTT
d_gene: TRBD2; abundance: -; len: 15; j_gene: TRBJ2-2; v_gene: TRBV11-2; CDR3aa: CASSFLAGGAGELFF; CDR3nt: TGTGCCAGCAGCTTCCTAGCGGGAGGGGCCGGGGAGCTGTTTTTT
d_gene: -; abundance: few; len: 14; j_gene: TRBJ2-2; v_gene: TRBV7-3; CDR3aa: CASSFNQNTGELFF; CDR3nt: TGTGCCAGCAGCTTCAATCAGAACACCGGGGAGCTGTTTTTT
d_gene: TRBD1; abundance: -; len: 15; j_gene: TRBJ1-3; v_gene: TRBV27; CDR3aa: CASRKTGETGNTIYF; CDR3nt: TGTGCCAGCAGGAAGACAGGGGAAACTGGAAACACCATATATTTT
d_gene: TRBD2; abundance: -; len: 15; j_gene: TRBJ2-7; v_gene: TRBV28; CDR3aa: CASSMPSGRAYEQYF; CDR3nt: TGTGCCAGCAGCATGCCTAGCGGGAGGGCTTACGAGCAGTACTTC
d_gene: -; abundance: -; len: 15; j_gene: TRBJ1-4; v_gene: TRBV28; CDR3aa: CASSLGAGSSEKLFF; CDR3nt: TGTGCCAGCAGTTTGGGGGCGGGCTCCTCTGAAAAACTGTTTTTT
d_gene: -; abundance: -; len: 15; j_gene: TRBJ2-1; v_gene: TRBV6-5; CDR3aa: CASSPQDFFGNEQFF; CDR3nt: TGTGCCAGCAGTCCCCAGGATTTTTTTGGTAATGAGCAGTTCTTC
d_gene: -; abundance: -; len: 14; j_gene: TRBJ2-2; v_gene: TRBV5-1; CDR3aa: CASSSTAGSGELFF; CDR3nt: TGCGCCAGCAGCTCAACAGCGGGTTCCGGGGAGCTGTTTTTT
d_gene: -; abundance: -; len: 13; j_gene: TRBJ1-5; v_gene: TRBV6-1; CDR3aa: CASSQGPGQPQHF; CDR3nt: TGTGCCAGCAGTCAGGGTCCGGGGCAGCCCCAGCATTTT
d_gene: -; abundance: -; len: 15; j_gene: TRBJ1-2; v_gene: TRBV27; CDR3aa: CASSPQSGYLYGYTF; CDR3nt: TGTGCCAGCAGTCCTCAGTCGGGGTATCTTTATGGCTACACCTTC
d_gene: TRBD2; abundance: -; len: 13; j_gene: TRBJ2-2; v_gene: TRBV5-4; CDR3aa: CASASGDTGELFF; CDR3nt: TGTGCCAGCGCTAGCGGAGACACCGGGGAGCTGTTTTTT
d_gene: -; abundance: -; len: 17; j_gene: TRBJ2-6; v_gene: TRBV14; CDR3aa: CASSRRTVASGANVLTF; CDR3nt: TGTGCCAGCTCTAGGCGGACAGTGGCCTCTGGGGCCAACGTCCTGACTTTC
d_gene: -; abundance: -; len: 16; j_gene: TRBJ2-2; v_gene: TRBV5-1; CDR3aa: CASSLEASWTAGELFF; CDR3nt: TGCGCCAGCAGCTTGGAGGCTAGCTGGACGGCCGGGGAGCTGTTTTTT
d_gene: -; abundance: -; len: 12; j_gene: TRBJ1-1; v_gene: TRBV14; CDR3aa: CASSQNRYEAFF; CDR3nt: TGTGCCAGCAGCCAGAACAGGTATGAAGCTTTCTTT
d_gene: TRBD2; abundance: -; len: 15; j_gene: TRBJ2-7; v_gene: TRBV11-2; CDR3aa: CASSLVAGGPGEQYF; CDR3nt: TGTGCCAGCAGCTTAGTCGCGGGAGGGCCAGGAGAGCAGTACTTC
d_gene: -; abundance: few; len: 12; j_gene: TRBJ1-1; v_gene: TRBV5-5; CDR3aa: CASSLRTTEAFF; CDR3nt: TGTGCCAGCAGCTTGCGAACAACTGAAGCTTTCTTT
d_gene: -; abundance: -; len: 12; j_gene: TRBJ2-5; v_gene: TRBV5-1; CDR3aa: CASSQGMETQYF; CDR3nt: TGCGCCAGCAGTCAAGGAATGGAGACCCAGTACTTC
d_gene: -; abundance: many; len: 16; j_gene: TRBJ2-5; v_gene: TRBV7-7; CDR3aa: CASSHNLGGQEETQYF; CDR3nt: TGTGCCAGCAGCCATAATTTAGGGGGACAAGAAGAGACCCAGTACTTC
d_gene: -; abundance: few; len: 17; j_gene: TRBJ1-2; v_gene: TRBV28; CDR3aa: CASSTQSRWGSVTGYTF; CDR3nt: TGTGCCAGCAGTACCCAATCCCGTTGGGGGTCGGTGACGGGCTACACCTTC
d_gene: -; abundance: -; len: 12; j_gene: TRBJ1-2; v_gene: TRBV9; CDR3aa: CASSVDFWGYTF; CDR3nt: TGTGCCAGCAGCGTAGACTTTTGGGGCTACACCTTC
d_gene: TRBD1; abundance: -; len: 13; j_gene: TRBJ1-1; v_gene: TRBV11-2; CDR3aa: CASSLVGQSEAFF; CDR3nt: TGTGCCAGCAGCTTAGTGGGACAGTCTGAAGCTTTCTTT
d_gene: TRBD1; abundance: -; len: 16; j_gene: TRBJ2-7; v_gene: TRBV18; CDR3aa: CASSPNTGGAGYEQYF; CDR3nt: TGTGCCAGCTCACCAAACACAGGGGGCGCAGGCTACGAGCAGTACTTC
d_gene: -; abundance: -; len: 15; j_gene: TRBJ2-1; v_gene: TRBV7-2; CDR3aa: CASSRGLAANNEQFF; CDR3nt: TGTGCCAGCAGCCGGGGGCTAGCGGCAAACAATGAGCAGTTCTTC
d_gene: TRBD2; abundance: -; len: 19; j_gene: TRBJ2-7; v_gene: TRBV28; CDR3aa: CASSLTTAFSGRKPYEQYF; CDR3nt: TGTGCCAGCAGTTTGACCACCGCGTTTAGCGGGAGAAAACCGTACGAGCAGTACTTC
d_gene: -; abundance: -; len: 15; j_gene: TRBJ2-1; v_gene: TRBV5-5; CDR3aa: CASSLDQGGYNEQFF; CDR3nt: TGTGCCAGCAGCTTGGATCAGGGCGGCTACAATGAGCAGTTCTTC
d_gene: TRBD1; abundance: -; len: 16; j_gene: TRBJ2-1; v_gene: TRBV9; CDR3aa: CASSSHEGTAYNEQFF; CDR3nt: TGTGCCAGCAGCTCCCACGAGGGGACAGCCTACAATGAGCAGTTCTTC
d_gene: -; abundance: -; len: 14; j_gene: TRBJ1-4; v_gene: TRBV30; CDR3aa: CAWKFASRGEKLFF; CDR3nt: TGTGCCTGGAAGTTTGCATCCCGGGGTGAAAAACTGTTTTTT
d_gene: -; abundance: -; len: 15; j_gene: TRBJ1-2; v_gene: TRBV4-1; CDR3aa: CASSQGGAASYGYTF; CDR3nt: TGCGCCAGCAGCCAAGGGGGGGCAGCCTCCTATGGCTACACCTTC
d_gene: -; abundance: -; len: 15; j_gene: TRBJ1-1; v_gene: TRBV4-3; CDR3aa: CASSQETGPGAEAFF; CDR3nt: TGCGCCAGCAGCCAAGAGACGGGCCCAGGGGCTGAAGCTTTCTTT
d_gene: -; abundance: -; len: 14; j_gene: TRBJ2-7; v_gene: TRBV5-1; CDR3aa: CASSRAMGYAEQYF; CDR3nt: TGCGCCAGCAGCCGTGCGATGGGATACGCCGAGCAGTACTTC
d_gene: -; abundance: -; len: 13; j_gene: TRBJ2-5; v_gene: TRBV28; CDR3aa: CASTTPPEETQYF; CDR3nt: TGTGCCAGCACCACACCCCCCGAAGAGACCCAGTACTTC
d_gene: -; abundance: few; len: 16; j_gene: TRBJ2-6; v_gene: TRBV19; CDR3aa: CASSRGGTSGANVLTF; CDR3nt: TGTGCCAGTAGCAGAGGCGGGACCTCTGGGGCCAACGTCCTGACTTTC
d_gene: -; abundance: -; len: 16; j_gene: TRBJ2-2; v_gene: TRBV4-2; CDR3aa: CASSHPTSSNTGELFF; CDR3nt: TGTGCCAGCAGCCACCCAACTAGCTCGAACACCGGGGAGCTGTTTTTT
d_gene: -; abundance: -; len: 14; j_gene: TRBJ1-2; v_gene: TRBV28; CDR3aa: CASSLLQGRGGYTF; CDR3nt: TGTGCCAGCAGTTTATTACAGGGAAGGGGTGGCTACACCTTC
d_gene: -; abundance: -; len: 16; j_gene: TRBJ2-1; v_gene: TRBV9; CDR3aa: CASSGRTGSSYNEQFF; CDR3nt: TGTGCCAGCAGCGGGAGAACAGGGAGCTCCTACAATGAGCAGTTCTTC
d_gene: -; abundance: once; len: 13; j_gene: TRBJ2-1; v_gene: TRBV7-6; CDR3aa: CASSSAVYNEQFF; CDR3nt: TGTGCCAGCAGCTCGGCCGTATACAATGAGCAGTTCTTC
d_gene: TRBD1; abundance: -; len: 15; j_gene: TRBJ2-3; v_gene: TRBV4-2; CDR3aa: CASSPQGQGVDTQYF; CDR3nt: TGTGCCAGCTCCCCCCAGGGGCAGGGGGTCGATACGCAGTATTTT
d_gene: -; abundance: -; len: 16; j_gene: TRBJ1-3; v_gene: TRBV6-6; CDR3aa: CASSQVMTVSGNTIYF; CDR3nt: TGTGCCAGCAGCCAGGTCATGACCGTCTCTGGAAACACCATATATTTT